The 8 T cell receptor beta chains reported below all come from one sample, sequenced in a study of early T cells in non-severe SARS-CoV-2 infection. TCRdb re-called the 5' RACE reads with MiXCR, one entry per CDR3 protein. The table lists about 66,000 distinct CDR3 sequences, approximately 9% of them singletons. Sequenced input: whole blood. The receptors derive from an adult who was a healthcare worker with PCR-confirmed SARS-CoV-2 infection or an uninfected control (not recorded which).

This clonotype was detected a few times. The gene calls are TRBV29-1 and TRBJ2-7, with D perhaps matching TRBD2 (5 bases). Trimming took 5 bases from V and 0 from J, leaving 8 bases between them. CDR3 length: 12 residues. Germline V CDR1 and CDR2: SQVTM, ANQGSEA. CDR3 coding DNA: TGCAGCGTTCATGAGGGCTCCTACGAGCAGTACTTC. It codes for CSVHEGSYEQYF.

The chain carries TRBV5-6 and TRBJ2-1; D not resolved. CDR3 length: 12 amino acids. V was cut by 3 bases and J by 8 bases, with 9 bases left in between. Germline V gives CDR1 SGHDT, CDR2 YYEEEE. The chain's CDR3 is CASSSLGHEQFF. The CDR3, as DNA: TGTGCCAGCAGCTCCTTAGGCCATGAGCAGTTCTTC.

This clonotype was seen a few times. The J gene is TRBJ2-1, the V gene TRBV27; TRBD2 matches 7 bases. Trimming removed 5 bases from V and 0 bases from J; junction bases left unmatched: 7. Looked up from germline, CDR1 is MNHEY and CDR2 is SMNVEV (reference sequence). The CDR3 runs 16 residues. The CDR3 sequence: CASSLAAISSYNEQFF. The CDR3 DNA is TGTGCCAGCAGTCTAGCGGCCATAAGCTCCTACAATGAGCAGTTCTTC.

This clonotype was recorded many times. V usage is TRBV20-1 and J usage is TRBJ2-7; 8 bases map to TRBD2. With V trimmed by 2 bases and J by 2 bases, 11 bases remained unmatched. CDR3 size: 16 residues. Germline-derived CDR1 and CDR2 are DFQATT and SNEGSKA (reference sequence). This chain's CDR3 is CSARPGTRIHAYEQYF. In DNA form, the CDR3 reads TGCAGTGCTAGACCCGGGACTAGAATCCACGCCTACGAGCAGTACTTC.

This clonotype was counted many times. The chain recombines TRBV20-1 with TRBJ2-3; 12 bases match TRBD2. V trimming: 4 bases; J trimming: 5 bases; junction bases outside the gene matches: 7. CDR3 length: 15 residues. Germline values: CDR1 DFQATT, CDR2 SNEGSKA (reference sequence). CDR3 loop: CSATGLAGSVDTQYF. CDR3 coding DNA: TGCAGTGCTACGGGACTAGCGGGTTCGGTAGATACGCAGTATTTT.

DNA of the CDR3: TGCAGTGCTAGACAGGGGTCGGCAGAGACCCAGTACTTC. Translating gives CSARQGSAETQYF. The gene calls are TRBV20-1 and TRBJ2-5; D possibly corresponds to TRBD1 (6 bases). CDR1 and CDR2 (germline): DFQATT, SNEGSKA (reference sequence). This CDR3 has 13 amino acids. The V end lost 2 bases, the J end lost 4 bases, and 11 bases lay between the germline ends.

The J gene is TRBJ2-5, the V gene TRBV28; D gene ambiguous. V was shortened by 4 bases and J by 7 bases, with 22 bases between the two germline ends. CDR1 is MDHEN, CDR2 SYDVKM, per germline. CDR3 size: 16 residues. The CDR3 region is CASSSSLGTALATQYF. The CDR3 region has the DNA TGTGCCAGCAGTTCCTCCCTGGGCACCGCACTGGCGACCCAGTACTTC.

The table lists this clonotype with many counts. This chain connects TRBV2 to TRBJ1-4, with TRBD1 as a possible D gene (6 bases). V was cut by 7 bases and J by 1 base, with 13 bases left in between. Germline CDR1 SNHLY, CDR2 FYNNEI. The CDR3 is 15 residues long. The CDR3 is CASIQGRRTNEKLFF. The CDR3 DNA reads as TGTGCCAGCATACAGGGACGCCGAACTAATGAAAAACTGTTTTTT.